Sequencing of this TCR beta chain was carried out in a study of T cell changes during pregnancy in multiple sclerosis. Some clones are missing from TCRdb's copy, which holds only in-frame ones; the method was immunoSEQ multiplex PCR. This repertoire shows fewer than 55,000 clones, roughly 91% found once; its top ten account for less than 0.6%. The V gene lost 1 base and the J gene lost 6 bases, with 18 bases spanning the gap. The CDR3 is 17 residues long. Germline V gene data show CDR1 as MNHNS and CDR2 as SASEGT. V usage is TRBV6-1 and J usage is TRBJ1-4; tentative D call: TRBD1 (6 bases). The clonotype comes from a female donor with multiple sclerosis, enrolled in a pregnancy study. Here the sequenced sample was CD4+ T cells from peripheral blood mononuclear cells, taken in the third trimester of pregnancy. CDR3 nucleotide sequence: TGTGCCAGCAGTGAAGAAGGGCTAGGGGGATGGCATGAAAAACTGTTTTTT. Amino acids: CASSEEGLGGWHEKLFF.